These 24 T cell receptor beta chains came from one sample sequenced in a study of neurological immune-mediated disorders. TCRdb reprocessed the 5' RACE reads via MiXCR and lists one record per CDR3 protein. The sample records about 59,000 distinct CDR3 sequences, under 30% being singletons. Time point indicated: technical triplicate 2. Material: PBMCs. These TCRs come from a man aged 60 to 69 with HTLV-1-associated myelopathy (HAM/TSP).

The rearrangement joins TRBV10-1 to TRBJ1-5, with D tentatively TRBD1 (5 bases). Germline loops: CDR1 WNHNN, CDR2 SYGVQD (reference sequence). The CDR3 loop spans 15 amino acids. V was clipped by 2 bases and J by 7 bases, with 15 bases between them. This CDR3 reads CASSEGGTGGQPQHF. Written as DNA, the CDR3 is TGCGCCAGCAGTGAGGGGGGGACCGGTGGACAGCCCCAGCATTTT.

V is TRBV11-2 and J is TRBJ2-2; 7 nucleotides agree with TRBD2. The CDR3 is 15 amino acids. Germline trimming cut 4 bases from V and 6 bases from J; bases unmatched to any gene: 8. Germline V gives CDR1 SGHAT, CDR2 FQNNGV. CDR3 protein: CASSSSTTSAGELFF. The CDR3 DNA reads as TGTGCCAGCAGCTCCTCCACCACTAGCGCCGGGGAGCTGTTTTTT.

With respect to this clonotype: At one of its ends the junction is not consistent with the germline gene, which may arise from a read error. As DNA, the CDR3 is TGTGCCAGCAGTTACGGCAGCAAGAACACTGAAGATTTCTTT. Protein: CASSYGSKNTEDFF. J is TRBJ1-1 and V is TRBV6-5; D is unresolved. The germline V gene encodes CDR1 MNHEY and CDR2 SVGAGI. There are 14 residues in the CDR3.

Ten or more counts support this clonotype. V gene TRBV29-1 combines with J gene TRBJ1-2; tentative D call: TRBD1 (6 bases). Looked up from germline, CDR1 is SQVTM and CDR2 is ANQGSEA. The CDR3 is made up of 13 amino acids. The V end was cut by 5 bases, the J end by 7 bases, with 17 bases between. The CDR3 protein is CSVIAAGAGGYTF. The CDR3 DNA follows: TGCAGCGTTATTGCGGCAGGGGCAGGTGGCTACACCTTC.

This clonotype has a count of ten or more. The CDR3 loop is CASSLRAGGRADTQYF. CDR3 in DNA: TGTGCCAGCAGCCTGAGAGCGGGAGGGCGGGCAGATACGCAGTATTTT. The chain combines TRBV7-8 with TRBJ2-3; 10 nucleotides match TRBD2. J was trimmed by 4 bases and V by 5 bases; bases with no gene match: 9. The CDR3 spans 16 residues. Germline CDR1 and CDR2: SGHVS and FQNEAQ. Full variable domain (missing parts from reference TRBV7-8 and TRBJ2-3): GAGVSQSPRYKVAKRGQDVALRCDPISGHVSLFWYQQALGQGPEFLTYFQNEAQLDKSGLPSDRFFAERPEGSVSTLKIQRTQQEDSAVYLCASSLRAGGRADTQYFGPGTRLTVL.

This clonotype has just a few counts. The V call is TRBV12-3 or TRBV12-4, the J call TRBJ2-1, with 12 bases identical to TRBD1. V shed 5 bases and J 0 bases; nucleotides not matched to a gene: 5. This CDR3 comprises 17 residues. CDR3 protein: CASSTGTGGISYNEQFF. Here the CDR3 DNA reads TGTGCCAGCAGTACCGGGACAGGGGGCATCTCCTACAATGAGCAGTTCTTC.

This clonotype was detected many times. This chain connects TRBV20-1 to TRBJ2-1, with TRBD2 identical over 14 bases. The CDR3 is made up of 14 amino acids. The J segment lost 6 bases and the V segment lost 3 bases, leaving 1 base of the junction unmatched. The germline gives CDR1 DFQATT, CDR2 SNEGSKA (reference sequence). The CDR3 loop is CSARTSGRANEQFF. For the CDR3, the DNA is TGCAGTGCTAGGACTAGCGGGAGGGCCAATGAGCAGTTCTTC.

This clonotype was seen a handful of times. V gene TRBV10-3 combines with J gene TRBJ2-2; the match to TRBD2 covers 10 bases. The germline V gene encodes CDR1 ENHRY and CDR2 SYGVKD. The CDR3 is 15 residues long. V dropped 6 bases and J dropped 3; count of bases not matched to a gene: 4. Here the CDR3 DNA reads TGTGCCATCAGCAGGACTAGCGGAGACACCGGGGAGCTGTTTTTT. Translation: CAISRTSGDTGELFF.

This clonotype showed up many times. The chain recombines TRBV4-1 with TRBJ1-1; no firm D call. The CDR3 is 13 residues long. Germline V gene lookup returns CDR1 MGHRA and CDR2 YSYEKL. Trimming took 6 bases from V and 0 from J, leaving 8 bases between them. DNA for the CDR3: TGCGCCAGCAGGGGCGTCATGAACACTGAAGCTTTCTTT. Translated: CASRGVMNTEAFF.

This clonotype was seen many times. This chain links TRBV28 with TRBJ1-1, with 7 nucleotides matching TRBD1. CDR1 MDHEN and CDR2 SYDVKM come from the germline V gene. This CDR3 spans 15 amino acids. With 5 bases clipped from V and 6 bases from J, the junction kept 12 bases outside the gene matches. In DNA, the CDR3 is TGTGCCAGCAGTCCATCAGGGGGAAATTCTGCTGAAGCTTTCTTT. Translating it yields CASSPSGGNSAEAFF. The full variable domain, in which reference TRBV28 and TRBJ1-1 provide the parts outside the CDR3, is DVKVTQSSRYLVKRTGEKVFLECVQDMDHENMFWYRQDPGLGLRLIYFSYDVKMKEKGDIPEGYSVSREKKERFSLILESASTNQTSMYLCASSPSGGNSAEAFFGQGTRLTVV.

This clonotype was seen ten or more times. V and J are TRBV7-6 and TRBJ1-1; D is unresolved. The CDR3 length is 13 residues. V was clipped by 3 bases and J by 1 base, with 6 bases between them. The germline CDR1 and CDR2 sequences are SGHVS and FNYEAQ. The CDR3 bases are TGTGCCAGCAGCTTGGCCGAGAACACTGAAGCTTTCTTT. As protein: CASSLAENTEAFF. The variable domain in full, completed from reference TRBV7-6 and TRBJ1-1, reads GAGVSQSPRYKVTKRGQDVALRCDPISGHVSLYWYRQALGQGPEFLTYFNYEAQQDKSGLPNDRFSAERPEGSISTLTIQRTEQRDSAMYRCASSLAENTEAFFGQGTRLTVV.

The chain employs TRBV5-1 and TRBJ2-1; D possibly matches TRBD1 or TRBD2 (5 bases each). Germline V gene sequence: CDR1 SGHRS, CDR2 YFSETQ. The CDR3 extends over 16 amino acids. With 4 bases removed from V and 6 bases from J, the gap between germline ends came to 20 bases. The chain's CDR3 is CASSVRPGPKVNEQFF. The DNA of the CDR3 is TGCGCCAGCAGCGTAAGACCGGGACCCAAGGTCAATGAGCAGTTCTTC.

This clonotype was seen a handful of times. V is TRBV11-3 and J is TRBJ2-3; D remains unclear. CDR1 and CDR2 (germline): SGHNT, YENEEA. This CDR3 spans 11 amino acids. The V end lost 8 bases, the J end lost 5 bases, and 8 bases lay between the germline ends. CDR3: CASFGGDTQYF. The CDR3 bases are TGTGCCAGCTTTGGCGGAGATACGCAGTATTTT.

In its sample, this clonotype was seen many times. The rearrangement uses TRBV9 and TRBJ1-2; weak D call: TRBD1 (6 bases). The CDR3 runs to 13 residues. With 0 bases removed from V and 6 bases from J, the gap between germline ends came to 9 bases. Germline V gives CDR1 SGDLS, CDR2 YYNGEE. The DNA for the CDR3 is TGTGCCAGCAGCGTAGAGCAGGGGAATGGCTACACCTTC. Translated, it gives CASSVEQGNGYTF.

This clonotype was seen ten or more times. V usage is TRBV5-5 and J usage is TRBJ2-1, with TRBD1 identical over 9 bases. The CDR3 length is 13 residues. The V gene's germline CDR1 is SGHKS and CDR2 YYEKEE (reference sequence). V was pared by 3 bases and J by 14 bases, with 9 bases of the junction left unmatched. CDR3 in DNA: TGTGCCAGCAGCTGGGCGACAGGGGGAAAGGAGTTCTTC. It specifies CASSWATGGKEFF. Filled out from reference TRBV5-5 and TRBJ2-1, the complete variable domain reads DAGVTQSPTHLIKTRGQQVTLRCSPISGHKSVSWYQQVLGQGPQFIFQYYEKEERGRGNFPDRFSARQFPNYSSELNVNALLLGDSALYLCASSWATGGKEFFGPGTRLTVL.

This clonotype was detected ten times or more. The chain couples TRBV18 to TRBJ2-2, with D possibly matching TRBD2 (5 bases). Deletions cut 3 bases from V and 4 bases from J, with 9 bases between. The CDR3 runs 14 residues. Germline V gives CDR1 KGHSH, CDR2 LQKENI. CDR3 sequence (DNA): TGTGCCAGCTCACCCCCCGAGGGCACCGGGGAGCTGTTTTTT. Translating it yields CASSPPEGTGELFF.

In its sample, this clonotype was seen a few times. The chain links TRBV6-5 to TRBJ2-7, with 7 bases aligning to TRBD1. Germline V gives CDR1 MNHEY, CDR2 SVGAGI. The CDR3 extends over 14 amino acids. The trim removed 7 bases at V and 3 bases at J, leaving 9 bases unmatched. The CDR3: CASKATGTIYEQYF. In nucleotides, the CDR3 is TGTGCCAGCAAGGCGACAGGGACCATCTACGAGCAGTACTTC.

The V call is TRBV12-3 or TRBV12-4, the J call TRBJ1-1; TRBD1 matches at 8 bases. The ends lost 5 bases at V and 7 bases at J; junction bases unmatched: 15. The length of the CDR3 is 16 residues. CDR3 DNA sequence: TGTGCCAGCAGTCGCGGGCAGGCGCAGGGGGCCGGTGAAGCTTTCTTT. It encodes CASSRGQAQGAGEAFF.

This clonotype has only a few counts. The J gene is TRBJ2-7, the V gene TRBV29-1, with a weak D call TRBD1 (5 bases). Per germline, CDR1 SQVTM and CDR2 ANQGSEA. V gave up 7 bases and J gave up 4 bases, with 14 bases separating them. The CDR3 spans 12 residues. The CDR3 loop is CSAAGLSYEQYF. In nucleotides, the CDR3 is TGCAGCGCGGCAGGGCTCTCTTACGAGCAGTACTTC.

This clonotype was found many times. V usage is TRBV20-1 and J usage is TRBJ1-2; maybe TRBD1 (5 bases). Per germline, CDR1 DFQATT and CDR2 SNEGSKA (reference sequence). Between the trimmed V and J ends, which lost 0 bases and 7 bases, there was a span of 24 bases. This CDR3 contains 17 residues. In DNA form, the CDR3 reads TGCAGTGCTAGAGATCGACCACGAAGGGGAAAAGTCGGTGGCTACACCTTC. It translates to CSARDRPRRGKVGGYTF.

The table lists this clonotype with many counts. The chain is built from TRBV18 and TRBJ2-1, with 11 bases aligning to TRBD2. Germline-derived CDR1 and CDR2 are KGHSH and LQKENI. This CDR3 has 14 residues. The V and J ends lost 3 bases and 9 bases, in that order; junction bases with no gene match: 4. The CDR3 spells CASSPVGTSGEQFF. CDR3 DNA: TGTGCCAGCTCACCCGTTGGGACTAGCGGTGAGCAGTTCTTC.

This clonotype was counted many times. The chain employs TRBV4-1 and TRBJ2-3; a weak D match, TRBD1 (5 bases). The CDR3 is 17 amino acids. Germline V gene data show CDR1 as MGHRA and CDR2 as YSYEKL. Trimming took 4 bases from V and 2 from J, leaving 19 bases between them. The CDR3 nucleotides read TGCGCCAGCAGCCTCTTAACGGCAGGGATCCCCACAGATACGCAGTATTTT. Amino acids: CASSLLTAGIPTDTQYF.

At least ten counts were recorded for this clonotype. This chain joins TRBV5-1 and TRBJ1-1; TRBD1 is a possible D gene (5 bases). Per the germline V gene, CDR1 is SGHRS and CDR2 is YFSETQ. The CDR3 runs 15 residues. The germline V and J ends were trimmed by 0 bases and 3 bases, with 12 bases remaining between them. CDR3 coding DNA: TGCGCCAGCAGCTTGGGCAGTGCGGGGGACACTGAAGCTTTCTTT. As protein: CASSLGSAGDTEAFF.

This clonotype was counted at least ten times. This rearrangement joins TRBV11-2 to TRBJ2-7, with D perhaps matching TRBD1 (5 bases). The CDR3 contains 15 residues. The germline V and J ends were trimmed by 0 bases and 3 bases, with 12 bases remaining between them. The germline V gene has CDR1 SGHAT and CDR2 FQNNGV. The CDR3 protein is CASSLDITGHYEQYF. In DNA form, the CDR3 reads TGTGCCAGCAGCTTAGATATAACAGGCCACTACGAGCAGTACTTC.